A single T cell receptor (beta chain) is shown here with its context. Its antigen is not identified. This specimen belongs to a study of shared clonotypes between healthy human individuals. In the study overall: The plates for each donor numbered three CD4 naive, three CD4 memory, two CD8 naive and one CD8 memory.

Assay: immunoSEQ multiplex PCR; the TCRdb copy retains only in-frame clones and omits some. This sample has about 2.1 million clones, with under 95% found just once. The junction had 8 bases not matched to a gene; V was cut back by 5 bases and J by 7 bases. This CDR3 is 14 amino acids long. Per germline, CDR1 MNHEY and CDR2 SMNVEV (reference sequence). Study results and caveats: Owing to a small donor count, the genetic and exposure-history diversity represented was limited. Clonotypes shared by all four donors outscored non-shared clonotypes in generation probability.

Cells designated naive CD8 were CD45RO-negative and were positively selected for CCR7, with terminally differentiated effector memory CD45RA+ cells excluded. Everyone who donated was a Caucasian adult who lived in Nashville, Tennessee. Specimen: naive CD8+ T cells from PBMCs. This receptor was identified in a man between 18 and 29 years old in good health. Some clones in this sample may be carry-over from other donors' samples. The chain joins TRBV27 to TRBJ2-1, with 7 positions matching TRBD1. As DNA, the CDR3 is TGTGCCAGCAGTATAAAGACAGGGAGAAATGAGCAGTTCTTC. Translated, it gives CASSIKTGRNEQFF.